This entry features one T cell receptor beta chain sequence. The data were taken from a study of blood T cell repertoires in COVID-19. At the level of the study: Both acute and convalescent COVID-19 samples were obtained from the United States, Italy and Spain. The cDNA or gDNA used as material had been derived from T cells, B-cell-depleted T cells, or PBMCs.

Germline V gene sequence: CDR1 KGHDR, CDR2 SFDVKD. The CDR3 length is 17 residues. V gave up 5 bases and J gave up 0 bases, with 13 bases separating them. Sequenced by immunoSEQ multiplex PCR; TCRdb stores in-frame clones only, minus some. The repertoire holds some 450,000 clones, with 88% as singletons. The chain links TRBV24-1 to TRBJ2-6; maybe TRBD2 (6 bases). This TCR came from a woman aged 50 to 60 with COVID-19, enrolled during active disease. The sample taken for sequencing was peripheral blood. The chain's CDR3 is CATSGSGSSSGANVLTF. CDR3 in DNA: TGTGCCACCAGTGGGAGCGGGTCTTCCTCTGGGGCCAACGTCCTGACTTTC.